This is a list of T cell receptor beta chains from one sample in a study of cytomegalovirus exposure and HLA in healthy donors. The table came from immunoSEQ multiplex PCR; TCRdb's copy has only in-frame clones and leaves some out. The sample yields approximately 130,000 clones, approximately 80% seen once. Sequencing used PBMCs. The receptors originated from a boy younger than 10 in good health and CMV-seronegative. CDR3s include the opening cysteine and the closing phenylalanine or tryptophan. D genes are given only for firm matches. Clone size is not always given. Where it is, it says once, few, many or a class for expanded clones.

abundance: NA
j_gene: TRBJ1-1
v_gene: TRBV7-2
d_gene: NA
CDR3aa: CASSPRGGGSGTEAFF
CDR3nt: TGTGCCAGCAGCCCCCGTGGGGGGGGTTCGGGCACTGAAGCTTTCTTT

abundance: NA
j_gene: TRBJ2-4
v_gene: TRBV11-2
d_gene: TRBD1
CDR3aa: CASSYGQEILAKNIQYF
CDR3nt: TGTGCCAGCAGCTACGGACAGGAGATTCTAGCCAAAAACATTCAGTACTTC

abundance: NA
j_gene: TRBJ1-5
v_gene: TRBV5-1
d_gene: NA
CDR3aa: CASSVESGNQPQHF
CDR3nt: TGCGCCAGCAGCGTTGAATCAGGGAATCAGCCCCAGCATTTT

abundance: few
j_gene: TRBJ1-1
v_gene: TRBV28
d_gene: NA
CDR3aa: CASSSIETEAFF
CDR3nt: TGTGCCAGCAGCTCCATTGAGACTGAAGCTTTCTTT

abundance: NA
j_gene: TRBJ2-2
v_gene: TRBV6-4
d_gene: TRBD2
CDR3aa: CASSESTSGGADTGELFF
CDR3nt: TGTGCCAGCAGTGAATCGACTAGCGGGGGGGCGGACACCGGGGAGCTGTTTTTT

abundance: once
j_gene: TRBJ1-2
v_gene: TRBV7-9
d_gene: TRBD1
CDR3aa: CASSPTGFNYGYTF
CDR3nt: TGTGCCAGCAGCCCGACAGGGTTCAACTATGGCTACACCTTC

abundance: few
j_gene: TRBJ2-5
v_gene: TRBV6-1
d_gene: NA
CDR3aa: CASQEAEQETQYF
CDR3nt: TGTGCCAGCCAGGAGGCGGAACAAGAGACCCAGTACTTC

abundance: NA
j_gene: TRBJ2-2
v_gene: TRBV10-3
d_gene: TRBD2
CDR3aa: CATSSGGTRGNTGELFF
CDR3nt: TGTGCCACCTCCTCGGGGGGGACTAGAGGGAACACCGGGGAGCTGTTTTTT

abundance: NA
j_gene: TRBJ2-2
v_gene: TRBV6-1
d_gene: NA
CDR3aa: CASSQDTGELFF
CDR3nt: TGTGCCAGCAGCCAGGACACCGGGGAGCTGTTTTTT

abundance: NA
j_gene: TRBJ1-5
v_gene: TRBV2
d_gene: NA
CDR3aa: CASSGLRDNQPQHF
CDR3nt: TGTGCCAGCAGTGGACTACGTGACAATCAGCCCCAGCATTTT

abundance: NA
j_gene: TRBJ2-1
v_gene: TRBV5-1
d_gene: NA
CDR3aa: CASSGGTIQGGEQFF
CDR3nt: TGCGCCAGCAGCGGGGGGACCATTCAAGGAGGTGAGCAGTTCTTC

abundance: NA
j_gene: TRBJ2-3
v_gene: TRBV19
d_gene: TRBD2
CDR3aa: CATRLAGKRDTQYF
CDR3nt: TGTGCCACTCGACTAGCGGGGAAAAGGGATACGCAGTATTTT

abundance: NA
j_gene: TRBJ2-7
v_gene: TRBV4-1
d_gene: NA
CDR3aa: CASSQGQAITYEQYF
CDR3nt: TGCGCCAGCAGCCAAGGGCAGGCAATAACCTACGAGCAGTACTTC

abundance: NA
j_gene: TRBJ2-1
v_gene: TRBV4-1
d_gene: TRBD2
CDR3aa: CASSQPAGGYNEQFF
CDR3nt: TGCGCCAGCAGCCAACCAGCGGGGGGGTACAATGAGCAGTTCTTC

abundance: NA
j_gene: TRBJ2-2
v_gene: TRBV19
d_gene: TRBD1
CDR3aa: CASRRQGNTGELFF
CDR3nt: TGTGCCAGTAGGAGACAGGGTAACACCGGGGAGCTGTTTTTT

abundance: NA
j_gene: TRBJ2-7
v_gene: TRBV9
d_gene: NA
CDR3aa: CASSVDGRGSYYEQYF
CDR3nt: TGTGCCAGCAGCGTAGATGGTAGGGGATCGTACTACGAGCAGTACTTC

abundance: NA
j_gene: TRBJ1-3
v_gene: TRBV11-2
d_gene: NA
CDR3aa: CASSFSRVFSSGNTIYF
CDR3nt: TGTGCCAGCAGCTTTAGCCGGGTATTTTCCTCTGGAAACACCATATATTTT

abundance: NA
j_gene: TRBJ2-5
v_gene: TRBV19
d_gene: TRBD1
CDR3aa: CASDRGGETQYF
CDR3nt: TGTGCCAGTGACAGGGGCGGAGAGACCCAGTACTTC

abundance: once
j_gene: TRBJ1-1
v_gene: TRBV28
d_gene: NA
CDR3aa: CASSSYRAPNTEAFF
CDR3nt: TGTGCCAGCAGTTCTTACAGGGCGCCCAACACTGAAGCTTTCTTT

abundance: NA
j_gene: TRBJ1-1
v_gene: TRBV6-1
d_gene: TRBD1
CDR3aa: CASSEETGGGTEAFF
CDR3nt: TGTGCCAGCAGTGAAGAAACAGGGGGCGGTACTGAAGCTTTCTTT

abundance: NA
j_gene: TRBJ1-2
v_gene: TRBV11-3
d_gene: NA
CDR3aa: CASSLGTGHGYTF
CDR3nt: TGTGCCAGCAGCTTAGGTACAGGGCATGGCTACACCTTC

abundance: NA
j_gene: TRBJ2-7
v_gene: TRBV18
d_gene: NA
CDR3aa: CASSPPGAEQYF
CDR3nt: TGTGCCAGCTCACCACCGGGGGCAGAGCAGTACTTC

abundance: few
j_gene: TRBJ2-5
v_gene: TRBV4-1
d_gene: NA
CDR3aa: CASSRRQANQETQYF
CDR3nt: TGCGCCAGCAGTCGACGACAGGCGAACCAAGAGACCCAGTACTTC

abundance: once
j_gene: TRBJ2-1
v_gene: TRBV9
d_gene: NA
CDR3aa: CASTSRPHHEQFF
CDR3nt: TGTGCCAGCACCTCGCGGCCCCATCATGAGCAGTTCTTC

abundance: NA
j_gene: TRBJ1-2
v_gene: TRBV4-2
d_gene: TRBD1
CDR3aa: CASSQTSTGYDYGYTF
CDR3nt: TGTGCCAGCAGCCAAACTTCGACAGGGTACGACTATGGCTACACCTTC

abundance: NA
j_gene: TRBJ1-1
v_gene: TRBV27
d_gene: NA
CDR3aa: CASTKMGGNTEAFF
CDR3nt: TGTGCCAGCACTAAAATGGGGGGGAACACTGAAGCTTTCTTT

abundance: few
j_gene: TRBJ1-1
v_gene: TRBV6-5
d_gene: NA
CDR3aa: CASSSFRGGVTEAFF
CDR3nt: TGTGCCAGCAGTTCATTTAGGGGTGGCGTCACTGAAGCTTTCTTT

abundance: NA
j_gene: TRBJ1-2
v_gene: TRBV6-5
d_gene: NA
CDR3aa: CASSDRDGESYTF
CDR3nt: TGTGCCAGCAGTGATCGAGACGGAGAAAGCTACACCTTC

abundance: once
j_gene: TRBJ1-5
v_gene: TRBV2
d_gene: TRBD1
CDR3aa: CASSDSQGVNQPQHF
CDR3nt: TGTGCCAGCAGTGATTCACAGGGGGTCAATCAGCCCCAGCATTTT

abundance: NA
j_gene: TRBJ2-1
v_gene: TRBV7-9
d_gene: NA
CDR3aa: CSSSPDSKFPNEQFF
CDR3nt: TGTTCCAGCAGCCCGGACTCCAAGTTCCCCAATGAGCAGTTCTTC

abundance: NA
j_gene: TRBJ1-2
v_gene: TRBV6-6
d_gene: NA
CDR3aa: CASRSLRVHGYTF
CDR3nt: TGTGCCAGCAGATCGTTGAGGGTACATGGCTACACCTTC

abundance: NA
j_gene: TRBJ2-7
v_gene: TRBV7-2
d_gene: NA
CDR3aa: CASSSQIPRGAQYF
CDR3nt: TGTGCCAGCAGCTCTCAAATCCCCCGGGGGGCCCAGTACTTC

abundance: NA
j_gene: TRBJ2-7
v_gene: TRBV29-1
d_gene: TRBD2
CDR3aa: CSANSGGSYEQYF
CDR3nt: TGCAGCGCCAACTCGGGGGGCTCCTACGAGCAGTACTTC

abundance: NA
j_gene: TRBJ2-2
v_gene: TRBV15
d_gene: NA
CDR3aa: CATSPWTGNTGELFF
CDR3nt: TGTGCCACCAGCCCCTGGACGGGAAACACCGGGGAGCTGTTTTTT

abundance: few
j_gene: TRBJ1-5
v_gene: TRBV7-8
d_gene: NA
CDR3aa: CASSLSRGAQHF
CDR3nt: TGTGCCAGCAGCTTGAGCCGCGGAGCCCAGCATTTT

abundance: NA
j_gene: TRBJ2-1
v_gene: TRBV27
d_gene: NA
CDR3aa: CASSFREDNEQFF
CDR3nt: TGTGCCAGCAGTTTTAGGGAGGACAATGAGCAGTTCTTC

abundance: NA
j_gene: TRBJ1-1
v_gene: TRBV5-1
d_gene: TRBD1
CDR3aa: CASSVLRRDRGGRAEAFF
CDR3nt: TGCGCCAGCAGCGTGCTTCGCCGGGACAGGGGAGGTAGGGCTGAAGCTTTCTTT

abundance: NA
j_gene: TRBJ1-1
v_gene: TRBV6-7
d_gene: NA
CDR3aa: CASRAGIGAFF
CDR3nt: TGTGCCAGCAGAGCAGGGATAGGAGCTTTCTTT

abundance: NA
j_gene: TRBJ1-1
v_gene: TRBV4-2
d_gene: NA
CDR3aa: CASSQDTGQLMNTEAFF
CDR3nt: TGTGCCAGCAGCCAAGATACCGGACAGCTCATGAACACTGAAGCTTTCTTT

abundance: once
j_gene: TRBJ2-2
v_gene: TRBV18
d_gene: TRBD2
CDR3aa: CASSRRTATSGSSANTGELFF
CDR3nt: TGTGCCAGCTCACGACGGACGGCGACTAGCGGAAGTTCCGCGAACACCGGGGAGCTGTTTTTT

abundance: NA
j_gene: TRBJ2-3
v_gene: TRBV4-3
d_gene: NA
CDR3aa: CASSQVVGGTDTQYF
CDR3nt: TGCGCCAGCAGCCAAGTAGTAGGGGGCACAGATACGCAGTATTTT

abundance: few
j_gene: TRBJ2-1
v_gene: TRBV6-1
d_gene: NA
CDR3aa: CASPPGESYNEQFF
CDR3nt: TGTGCCAGCCCCCCAGGGGAGTCCTACAATGAGCAGTTCTTC

abundance: NA
j_gene: TRBJ2-2
v_gene: TRBV7-2
d_gene: TRBD2
CDR3aa: CASSPYGRHTGELFF
CDR3nt: TGTGCCAGCAGCCCCTACGGGAGGCACACCGGGGAGCTGTTTTTT

abundance: once
j_gene: TRBJ1-5
v_gene: TRBV9
d_gene: NA
CDR3aa: CASSVGTGPNQPQHF
CDR3nt: TGTGCCAGCAGCGTAGGAACAGGCCCTAATCAGCCCCAGCATTTT

abundance: NA
j_gene: TRBJ2-5
v_gene: TRBV7-9
d_gene: NA
CDR3aa: CASSSGLQETQYF
CDR3nt: TGTGCCAGCAGCTCTGGACTTCAAGAGACCCAGTACTTC

abundance: NA
j_gene: TRBJ1-2
v_gene: TRBV19
d_gene: NA
CDR3aa: CATNRYGYTF
CDR3nt: TGTGCCACCAACAGATATGGCTACACCTTC

abundance: NA
j_gene: TRBJ2-1
v_gene: TRBV9
d_gene: NA
CDR3aa: CASSVDLGEQFF
CDR3nt: TGTGCCAGCAGCGTAGACCTAGGTGAGCAGTTCTTC

abundance: NA
j_gene: TRBJ1-1
v_gene: TRBV6-1
d_gene: NA
CDR3aa: CASSPGQLNTEAFF
CDR3nt: TGTGCCAGCAGCCCCGGACAGCTTAACACTGAAGCTTTCTTT

abundance: NA
j_gene: TRBJ1-2
v_gene: TRBV14
d_gene: NA
CDR3aa: CASSQDHAANYGYTF
CDR3nt: TGTGCCAGCAGCCAAGATCACGCAGCGAACTATGGCTACACCTTC

abundance: NA
j_gene: TRBJ1-5
v_gene: TRBV4-1
d_gene: NA
CDR3aa: CASSQGTFRGREYNQPQHF
CDR3nt: TGCGCCAGCAGCCAAGGAACGTTCAGGGGCAGGGAATACAATCAGCCCCAGCATTTT

abundance: NA
j_gene: TRBJ1-3
v_gene: TRBV18
d_gene: NA
CDR3aa: CASSPLEGAPATIYF
CDR3nt: TGTGCCAGCTCCCCCCTCGAAGGGGCCCCGGCCACCATATATTTT

abundance: NA
j_gene: TRBJ1-2
v_gene: TRBV6-5
d_gene: NA
CDR3aa: CASSRDNSNYGYTF
CDR3nt: TGTGCCAGCAGTCGGGACAATTCTAACTATGGCTACACCTTC

abundance: NA
j_gene: TRBJ2-1
v_gene: TRBV5-1
d_gene: NA
CDR3aa: CASSLTSYNEQFF
CDR3nt: TGCGCCAGCAGTTTGACTAGCTACAATGAGCAGTTCTTC